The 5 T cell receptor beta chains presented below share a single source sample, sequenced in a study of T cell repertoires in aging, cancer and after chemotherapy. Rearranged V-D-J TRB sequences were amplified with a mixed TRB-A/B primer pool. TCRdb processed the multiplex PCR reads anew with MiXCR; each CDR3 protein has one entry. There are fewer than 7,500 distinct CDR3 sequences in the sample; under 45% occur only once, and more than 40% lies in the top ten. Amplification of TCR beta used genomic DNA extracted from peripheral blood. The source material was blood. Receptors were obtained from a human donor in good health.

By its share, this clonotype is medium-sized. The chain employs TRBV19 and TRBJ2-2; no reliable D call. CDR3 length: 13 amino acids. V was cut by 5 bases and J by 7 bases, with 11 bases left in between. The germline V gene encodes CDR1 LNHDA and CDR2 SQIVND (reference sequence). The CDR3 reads CASSPQVGGELFF. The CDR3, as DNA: TGTGCCAGTAGTCCTCAGGTGGGCGGGGAGCTGTTTTTT. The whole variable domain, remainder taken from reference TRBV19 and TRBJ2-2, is DGGITQSPKYLFRKEGQNVTLSCEQNLNHDAMYWYRQDPGQGLRLIYYSQIVNDFQKGDIAEGYSVSREKKESFPLTVTSAQKNPTAFYLCASSPQVGGELFFGEGSRLTVL.

The CDR3 DNA is TGTGCCAGCAGTTTAAAGGGGATGGGCACCGGGGAGCTGTTTTTT. It codes for CASSLKGMGTGELFF. This chain joins TRBV27 and TRBJ2-2, with D perhaps TRBD1 (5 bases). The CDR3 contains 15 residues. The V gene's germline CDR1 is MNHEY and CDR2 SMNVEV (reference sequence). V lost 2 bases to trimming and J lost 4 bases, with 11 bases between them.

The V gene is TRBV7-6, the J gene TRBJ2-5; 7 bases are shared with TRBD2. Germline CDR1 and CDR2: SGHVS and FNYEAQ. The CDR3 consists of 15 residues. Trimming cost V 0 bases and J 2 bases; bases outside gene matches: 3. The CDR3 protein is CASSLAGLDQETQYF. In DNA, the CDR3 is TGTGCCAGCAGCTTAGCAGGACTAGATCAAGAGACCCAGTACTTC.

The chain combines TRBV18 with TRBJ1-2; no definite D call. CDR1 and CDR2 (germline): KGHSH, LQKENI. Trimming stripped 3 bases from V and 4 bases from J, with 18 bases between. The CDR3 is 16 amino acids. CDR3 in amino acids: CASSPPSVAFSYGYTF. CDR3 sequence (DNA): TGTGCCAGCTCACCTCCGAGTGTGGCGTTCAGCTATGGCTACACCTTC.

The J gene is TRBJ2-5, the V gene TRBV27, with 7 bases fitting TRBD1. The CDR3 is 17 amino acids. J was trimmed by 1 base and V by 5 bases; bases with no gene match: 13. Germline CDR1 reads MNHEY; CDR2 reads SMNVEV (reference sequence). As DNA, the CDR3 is TGTGCCAGCAGTGCCAGATTACTCCGGGACAGCCAAGAGACCCAGTACTTC. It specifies CASSARLLRDSQETQYF.